This T cell receptor beta chain was identified during a study of cytomegalovirus exposure and HLA in healthy donors. About the study: Roughly 85 million unique TCRs from HLA-typed donors were held in an early release of data.

To note about this clone: Its antigen is currently unknown.

Germline values: CDR1 SNHLY, CDR2 FYNNEI. This CDR3 has 14 residues. V dropped 5 bases and J dropped 3; count of bases not matched to a gene: 6. The PCR used 60 Vbeta and 13 Jbeta primers. Assay: immunoSEQ multiplex PCR; the TCRdb copy retains only in-frame clones and omits some. Counted here are about 270,000 clones, roughly two thirds occurring once; the ten biggest clones make up around 2.3%. The study, taken as a whole, reports: Later work found that TCR association rates differed between HLA loci; DRB1 had the most and HLA-C the fewest. What was likely a sequencing artifact was a cluster of highly shared sequence variants. Later on, a genetic analysis was performed. It linked a missense variant in DCLRE1C with V- and J-gene trimming of TCR beta.

Sequenced material: PBMCs. The rearrangement joins TRBV2 to TRBJ2-7, with TRBD1 matching over 8 bases. The TCR comes from a female donor in good health and CMV-seronegative. The CDR3 reads CASSTQGAGYEQYF. The CDR3 coding sequence is TGTGCCAGCAGTACGCAGGGGGCAGGCTACGAGCAGTACTTC.